This TCR beta chain stems from a study of cytomegalovirus exposure and HLA in healthy donors. Study-wide context: Later, an analysis reported that the 110 or so validation repertoires had used the same platform as the approximately 670 first-cohort repertoires.

From germline, CDR1 is SEHNR and CDR2 FQNEAQ (reference sequence). Deletions cut 3 bases from V and 0 bases from J, with 8 bases between. The CDR3 has 14 residues. General study points: Usually a TCR sequence was rare, but some public TCRs were found in many donors.

Here immunoSEQ multiplex PCR was the method, and the copy in TCRdb shows in-frame clones only, minus some. The top ten hold approximately 1.4% of the sample, which has about 110,000 clones, around 87% seen once. Details on this clone: Antigen unknown.

Material for sequencing was PBMCs. V is TRBV7-9 and J is TRBJ1-2; D unresolved. The TCR sequence derives from a woman aged 25 to 39 in good health and CMV-seropositive. The CDR3 loop reads CASSLGDSNYGYTF. The CDR3 DNA is TGTGCCAGCAGCTTGGGAGACTCTAACTATGGCTACACCTTC.